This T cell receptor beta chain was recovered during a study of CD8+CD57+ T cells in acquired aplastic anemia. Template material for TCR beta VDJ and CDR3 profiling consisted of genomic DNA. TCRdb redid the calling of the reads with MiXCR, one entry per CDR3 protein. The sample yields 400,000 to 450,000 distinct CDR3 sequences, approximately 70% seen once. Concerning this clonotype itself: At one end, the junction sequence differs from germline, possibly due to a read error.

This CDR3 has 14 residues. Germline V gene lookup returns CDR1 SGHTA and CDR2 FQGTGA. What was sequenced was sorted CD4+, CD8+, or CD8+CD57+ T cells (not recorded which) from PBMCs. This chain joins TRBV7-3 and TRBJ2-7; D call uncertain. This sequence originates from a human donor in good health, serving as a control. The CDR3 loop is CASSLGERSYEQYF. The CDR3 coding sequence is TGCGCCAGCAGCTTGGGCGAGCGCTCTTACGAGCAGTACTTC. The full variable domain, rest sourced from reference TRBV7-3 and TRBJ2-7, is GAGVSQTPSNKVTEKGKYVELRCDPISGHTALYWYRQSLGQGPEFLIYFQGTGAADDSGLPNDRFFAVRPEGSVSTLKIQRTERGDSAVYLCASSLGERSYEQYFGPGTRLTVT.